Listed below are T cell receptor beta chains from one sample, sequenced in a study of T-cell reconstitution after alpha-beta-depleted transplantation in children. From the PCR reads, TCRdb called clonotypes with MiXCR, one entry per CDR3 protein. The sample holds about 690,000 distinct CDR3 sequences; roughly 15% are singletons and the top ten take under 1.2%. The source was PBMCs from the stem cell graft donor, collected from the stem cell graft. The receptors originated from a human donor who donated a stem cell graft to a child with acute myeloid leukemia. Each CDR3 is given with its conserved first and last residue. Fields, in order: J gene, D gene, clone size, V gene, CDR3 DNA, CDR3 protein. D genes are given only for firm matches. Clone size is stated in some rows and not others, as once, few, many or a class when expanded.

J gene: TRBJ1-6; D gene: .; clone size: few; V gene: TRBV5-1; CDR3 DNA: TGCGCCAGCAGCTCAAACGAAGGGAATTCACCCCTCCACTTT; CDR3 protein: CASSSNEGNSPLHF
J gene: TRBJ1-5; D gene: .; clone size: many; V gene: TRBV5-6; CDR3 DNA: TGTGCCAGCAGCTTGGGGGATCAGCCCCAGCATTTT; CDR3 protein: CASSLGDQPQHF
J gene: TRBJ2-2; D gene: .; clone size: few; V gene: TRBV7-9; CDR3 DNA: TGTGCCAGCAGCCCGGGGGGCCTGGGAACCGGGGAGCTGTTTTTT; CDR3 protein: CASSPGGLGTGELFF
J gene: TRBJ1-2; D gene: .; clone size: .; V gene: TRBV24-1; CDR3 DNA: TGTGCCACCAGTGACCACGGACGGCCTGAGGAGGGCTACACCTTC; CDR3 protein: CATSDHGRPEEGYTF
J gene: TRBJ2-5; D gene: .; clone size: few; V gene: TRBV24-1; CDR3 DNA: TGTGCCACCAGTGATGAACCGGGTCCAGACGGAGAGACCCAGTACTTC; CDR3 protein: CATSDEPGPDGETQYF
J gene: TRBJ2-7; D gene: .; clone size: many; V gene: TRBV29-1; CDR3 DNA: TGCAGCGTTGAAAAAGGACAGCAGTACTTC; CDR3 protein: CSVEKGQQYF
J gene: TRBJ2-3; D gene: TRBD2; clone size: .; V gene: TRBV24-1; CDR3 DNA: TGTGCCACCAGTGACCGGACTAGCGGGGGGGCCCGGACAGATACGCAGTATTTT; CDR3 protein: CATSDRTSGGARTDTQYF
J gene: TRBJ2-7; D gene: .; clone size: many; V gene: TRBV6-5; CDR3 DNA: TGTGCCAGCAGTTACGGGGGGACGTCACTGGAGCAGTACTTC; CDR3 protein: CASSYGGTSLEQYF
J gene: TRBJ1-4; D gene: .; clone size: .; V gene: TRBV12-3/TRBV12-4; CDR3 DNA: TGTGCCAGCAGTTTGGGGTCCAACCCGAATGAAAAACTGTTTTTT; CDR3 protein: CASSLGSNPNEKLFF
J gene: TRBJ2-3; D gene: TRBD2; clone size: .; V gene: TRBV7-9; CDR3 DNA: TGTGCCAGCAGCTTGAGGCGGGAGCTAGATACGCAGTATTTT; CDR3 protein: CASSLRRELDTQYF
J gene: TRBJ1-2; D gene: TRBD1; clone size: .; V gene: TRBV6-5; CDR3 DNA: TGTGCCAGCAGTTACAAGTTAGACAGGGCCGGCGGCTACACCTTC; CDR3 protein: CASSYKLDRAGGYTF
J gene: TRBJ1-1; D gene: TRBD1; clone size: many; V gene: TRBV7-2; CDR3 DNA: TGTGCCAGCAGCTCACCGGACAGGGGCACTGAAGCTTTCTTT; CDR3 protein: CASSSPDRGTEAFF
J gene: TRBJ2-2; D gene: .; clone size: few; V gene: TRBV7-2; CDR3 DNA: TGTGCCAGCAGCTTAGTTTCCACAGGGAACACCGGGGAGCTGTTTTTT; CDR3 protein: CASSLVSTGNTGELFF
J gene: TRBJ2-1; D gene: .; clone size: many; V gene: TRBV4-3; CDR3 DNA: TGCGCCAGCAGCCAAGATGAGGTGATGGGATCCTCCTACAATGAGCAGTTCTTC; CDR3 protein: CASSQDEVMGSSYNEQFF
J gene: TRBJ1-1; D gene: .; clone size: .; V gene: TRBV7-9; CDR3 DNA: TGTGCCAGCAGCTTAGTATCGGGCAGTGAAGCTTTCTTT; CDR3 protein: CASSLVSGSEAFF
J gene: TRBJ1-5; D gene: .; clone size: .; V gene: TRBV30; CDR3 DNA: TGTGCCTGGAGCCCCCGGGGGGGTATGGATCAGCCCCAGCATTTT; CDR3 protein: CAWSPRGGMDQPQHF
J gene: TRBJ1-1; D gene: .; clone size: many; V gene: TRBV12-3/TRBV12-4; CDR3 DNA: TGTGCCAGCACCCCGGGGAACACTGAAGCTTTCTTT; CDR3 protein: CASTPGNTEAFF
J gene: TRBJ2-2; D gene: TRBD1; clone size: few; V gene: TRBV29-1; CDR3 DNA: TGCAGCGGGGGGACAGGGATCACCGGGGAGCTGTTTTTT; CDR3 protein: CSGGTGITGELFF
J gene: TRBJ2-7; D gene: TRBD1; clone size: .; V gene: TRBV12-3/TRBV12-4; CDR3 DNA: TGTGCCAGCAGACAGGGGTTATACTACGAGCAGTACTTC; CDR3 protein: CASRQGLYYEQYF
J gene: TRBJ2-1; D gene: TRBD2; clone size: .; V gene: TRBV27; CDR3 DNA: TGTGCCAGCAGTATACTAGCGGGGGCCGGGAATGAGCAGTTCTTC; CDR3 protein: CASSILAGAGNEQFF
J gene: TRBJ1-5; D gene: .; clone size: .; V gene: TRBV5-5; CDR3 DNA: TGTGCCAGCAGCTTGAGAGGATTGGGAGGCTGGCCCCAGCATTTT; CDR3 protein: CASSLRGLGGWPQHF
J gene: TRBJ1-5; D gene: .; clone size: .; V gene: TRBV7-2; CDR3 DNA: TGTGCCAGCAGCCCCGGCGGGGGCCGGAATCAGCCCCAGCATTTT; CDR3 protein: CASSPGGGRNQPQHF
J gene: TRBJ1-1; D gene: .; clone size: few; V gene: TRBV5-1; CDR3 DNA: TGCGCCAGCAGCTTGGGTCAGGACAGAGAAGCTTTCTTT; CDR3 protein: CASSLGQDREAFF
J gene: TRBJ2-1; D gene: TRBD2; clone size: .; V gene: TRBV20-1; CDR3 DNA: TGCAGTTTCAGGGGGTGGGGTATACTAGCGGGCAAGAATGAGCAGTTCTTC; CDR3 protein: CSFRGWGILAGKNEQFF
J gene: TRBJ2-3; D gene: .; clone size: many; V gene: TRBV20-1; CDR3 DNA: TGCAGTGCTAGAGGGGATGTGGATACGCAGTATTTT; CDR3 protein: CSARGDVDTQYF
J gene: TRBJ1-1; D gene: .; clone size: many; V gene: TRBV12-3/TRBV12-4; CDR3 DNA: TGTGCCAGCAGCGAGGGTAACACTGAAGCTTTCTTT; CDR3 protein: CASSEGNTEAFF
J gene: TRBJ1-1; D gene: .; clone size: .; V gene: TRBV3-1; CDR3 DNA: TGTGCCAGCAGCCAAGATAGAGGTGGGACGAACACTGAAGCTTTCTTT; CDR3 protein: CASSQDRGGTNTEAFF
J gene: TRBJ1-2; D gene: .; clone size: .; V gene: TRBV25-1; CDR3 DNA: TGTGCCAGCAGTGACCACGCCAGCCCCTATGGCTACACCTTC; CDR3 protein: CASSDHASPYGYTF
J gene: TRBJ2-2; D gene: TRBD2; clone size: many; V gene: TRBV29-1; CDR3 DNA: TGCAGCGTTGTGGGACCGAGGGAGGGCACCGGGGAGCTGTTTTTT; CDR3 protein: CSVVGPREGTGELFF
J gene: TRBJ2-4; D gene: .; clone size: many; V gene: TRBV20-1; CDR3 DNA: TGCAGTGCTCCCAGGGCTAAAGCCAGAAACATTCAGTACTTC; CDR3 protein: CSAPRAKARNIQYF
J gene: TRBJ1-5; D gene: .; clone size: .; V gene: TRBV15; CDR3 DNA: TGTGCCACCAGCAGAGGGGCAGTCAATCAGCCCCAGCATTTT; CDR3 protein: CATSRGAVNQPQHF
J gene: TRBJ2-7; D gene: .; clone size: many; V gene: TRBV20-1; CDR3 DNA: TGCAGTGCTAGTTGGGGTGACTCCTACGAGCAGTACTTC; CDR3 protein: CSASWGDSYEQYF
J gene: TRBJ1-5; D gene: TRBD1; clone size: few; V gene: TRBV12-3/TRBV12-4; CDR3 DNA: TGTGCCAGCACCTATCAGGGGGCCTTGGGCAATCAGCCCCAGCATTTT; CDR3 protein: CASTYQGALGNQPQHF
J gene: TRBJ1-2; D gene: .; clone size: many; V gene: TRBV29-1; CDR3 DNA: TGCAGCGTTGAAGCCGGGATCGGCTACACCTTC; CDR3 protein: CSVEAGIGYTF
J gene: TRBJ2-1; D gene: .; clone size: .; V gene: TRBV4-3; CDR3 DNA: TGCGCCAGCAGCCCGGTAGGGACTCCCGGCGGCAATGAGCAGTTCTTC; CDR3 protein: CASSPVGTPGGNEQFF
J gene: TRBJ2-1; D gene: .; clone size: many; V gene: TRBV12-3/TRBV12-4; CDR3 DNA: TGTGCCAGCAGGCCCCTAGAGAGTGAGCAGTTCTTC; CDR3 protein: CASRPLESEQFF
J gene: TRBJ2-3; D gene: .; clone size: .; V gene: TRBV6-2/TRBV6-3; CDR3 DNA: TGTGCCAGCAGCACCACGATCTTGGATACGCAGTATTTT; CDR3 protein: CASSTTILDTQYF
J gene: TRBJ2-4; D gene: .; clone size: few; V gene: TRBV7-2; CDR3 DNA: TGTGCCAGCAGCCCTCAATCGGGGGTCCAAAACATTCAGTACTTC; CDR3 protein: CASSPQSGVQNIQYF
J gene: TRBJ2-1; D gene: TRBD2; clone size: few; V gene: TRBV5-5; CDR3 DNA: TGTGCCAGCAGCTTGGGGGGGAGGGCCAATGAGCAGTTCTTC; CDR3 protein: CASSLGGRANEQFF
J gene: TRBJ2-1; D gene: .; clone size: many; V gene: TRBV6-5; CDR3 DNA: TGTGCCAGCAGTTTAACAGGGTCCTACAATGAGCAGTTCTTC; CDR3 protein: CASSLTGSYNEQFF
J gene: TRBJ1-1; D gene: .; clone size: .; V gene: TRBV3-1; CDR3 DNA: TGTGCCAGCAGCACCCGGACGGGGCGCACTGAAGCTTTCTTT; CDR3 protein: CASSTRTGRTEAFF
J gene: TRBJ2-2; D gene: TRBD1; clone size: few; V gene: TRBV10-3; CDR3 DNA: TGTGCCATCAGGCTGGGACAGGGGACCGGGGAGCTGTTTTTT; CDR3 protein: CAIRLGQGTGELFF
J gene: TRBJ2-7; D gene: .; clone size: many; V gene: TRBV7-2; CDR3 DNA: TGTGCCAGCAGCCCAGGAGGGACCCTCAGCTCCTACGAGCAGTACTTC; CDR3 protein: CASSPGGTLSSYEQYF
J gene: TRBJ1-1; D gene: .; clone size: few; V gene: TRBV24-1; CDR3 DNA: TGTGCCACGGCTGGGGTTAACACTGAAGCTTTCTTT; CDR3 protein: CATAGVNTEAFF
J gene: TRBJ1-3; D gene: .; clone size: many; V gene: TRBV20-1; CDR3 DNA: TGCAGTGCTAGAAAAGGTCGGGACACCATATATTTT; CDR3 protein: CSARKGRDTIYF
J gene: TRBJ2-2; D gene: .; clone size: .; V gene: TRBV12-3/TRBV12-4; CDR3 DNA: TGTGCCAACGGCTTCTCCACCGGGGAGCTGTTTTTT; CDR3 protein: CANGFSTGELFF
J gene: TRBJ2-1; D gene: .; clone size: many; V gene: TRBV20-1; CDR3 DNA: TGCAGTGCTAGAGACAGGGTGGGGTACAATGAGCAGTTCTTC; CDR3 protein: CSARDRVGYNEQFF
J gene: TRBJ2-2; D gene: .; clone size: few; V gene: TRBV20-1; CDR3 DNA: TGCAGTGCTTTCCGGGACCTACGGGCCGGGGAGCTGTTTTTT; CDR3 protein: CSAFRDLRAGELFF
J gene: TRBJ1-2; D gene: .; clone size: few; V gene: TRBV12-3/TRBV12-4; CDR3 DNA: TGTGCCAGCAGTTTCGTGGCCAACTATGGCTACACCTTC; CDR3 protein: CASSFVANYGYTF
J gene: TRBJ1-3; D gene: .; clone size: .; V gene: TRBV28; CDR3 DNA: TGTGCCAGCAGTGGGGCAGTGATTGGAAACACCATATATTTT; CDR3 protein: CASSGAVIGNTIYF